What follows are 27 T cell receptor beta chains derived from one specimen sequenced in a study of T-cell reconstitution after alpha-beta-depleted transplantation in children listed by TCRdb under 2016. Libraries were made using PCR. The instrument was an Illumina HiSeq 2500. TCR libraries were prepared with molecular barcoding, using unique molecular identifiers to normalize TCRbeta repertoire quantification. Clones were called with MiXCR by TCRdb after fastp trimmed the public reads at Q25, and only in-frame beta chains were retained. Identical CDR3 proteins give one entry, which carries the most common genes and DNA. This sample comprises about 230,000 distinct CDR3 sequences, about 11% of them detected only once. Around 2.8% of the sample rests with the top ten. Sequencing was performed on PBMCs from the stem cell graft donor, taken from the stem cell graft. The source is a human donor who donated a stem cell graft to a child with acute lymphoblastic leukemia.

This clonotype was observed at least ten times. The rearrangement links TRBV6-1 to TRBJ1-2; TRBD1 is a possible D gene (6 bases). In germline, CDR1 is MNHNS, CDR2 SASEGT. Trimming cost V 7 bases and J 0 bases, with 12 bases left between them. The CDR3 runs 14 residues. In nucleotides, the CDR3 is TGTGCCAGCACTCGGGACAAGACTAACTATGGCTACACCTTC. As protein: CASTRDKTNYGYTF.

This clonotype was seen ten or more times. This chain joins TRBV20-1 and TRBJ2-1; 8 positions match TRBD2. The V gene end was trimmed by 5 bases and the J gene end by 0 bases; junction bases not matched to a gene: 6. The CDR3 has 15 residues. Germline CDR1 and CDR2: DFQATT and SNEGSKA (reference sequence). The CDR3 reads CSAWTSLGSYNEQFF. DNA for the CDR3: TGCAGTGCTTGGACTAGCCTCGGCTCCTACAATGAGCAGTTCTTC.

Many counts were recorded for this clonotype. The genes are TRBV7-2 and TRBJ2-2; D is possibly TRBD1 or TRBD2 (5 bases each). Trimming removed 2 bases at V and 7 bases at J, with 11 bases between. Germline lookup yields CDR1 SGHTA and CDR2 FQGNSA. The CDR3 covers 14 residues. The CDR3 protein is CASSLSRGGGELFF. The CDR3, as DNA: TGTGCCAGCAGCTTATCCCGTGGGGGCGGGGAGCTGTTTTTT.

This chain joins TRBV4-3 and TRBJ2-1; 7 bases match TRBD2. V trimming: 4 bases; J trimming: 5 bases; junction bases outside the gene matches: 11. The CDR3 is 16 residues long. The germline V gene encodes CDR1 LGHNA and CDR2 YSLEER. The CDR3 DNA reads TGCGCCAGCAGCCCCCACGGGGCGGGGGTAAACAATGAGCAGTTCTTC. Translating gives CASSPHGAGVNNEQFF.

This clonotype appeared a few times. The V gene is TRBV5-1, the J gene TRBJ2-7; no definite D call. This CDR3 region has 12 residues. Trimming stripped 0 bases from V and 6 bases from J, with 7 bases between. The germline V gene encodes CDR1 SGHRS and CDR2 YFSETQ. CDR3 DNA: TGCGCCAGCAGCTTGGAAGCGAGCGAGCAGTACTTC. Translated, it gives CASSLEASEQYF.

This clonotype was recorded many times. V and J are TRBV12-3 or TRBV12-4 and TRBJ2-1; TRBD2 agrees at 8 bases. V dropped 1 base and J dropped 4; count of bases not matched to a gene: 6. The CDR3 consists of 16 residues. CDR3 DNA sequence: TGTGCCAGCAGTTTAGATCTTAGCGGGGTATACAATGAGCAGTTCTTC. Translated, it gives CASSLDLSGVYNEQFF.

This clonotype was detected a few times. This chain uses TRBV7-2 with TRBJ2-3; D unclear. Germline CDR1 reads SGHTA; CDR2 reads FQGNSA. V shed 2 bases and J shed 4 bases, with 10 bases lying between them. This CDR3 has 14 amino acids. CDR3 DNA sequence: TGTGCCAGCAGCTTATACCCGCGTCCAGATACGCAGTATTTT. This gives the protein CASSLYPRPDTQYF. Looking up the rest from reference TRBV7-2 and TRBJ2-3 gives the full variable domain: GAGVSQSPSNKVTEKGKDVELRCDPISGHTALYWYRQSLGQGLEFLIYFQGNSAPDKSGLPSDRFSAERTGGSVSTLTIQRTQQEDSAVYLCASSLYPRPDTQYFGPGTRLTVL.

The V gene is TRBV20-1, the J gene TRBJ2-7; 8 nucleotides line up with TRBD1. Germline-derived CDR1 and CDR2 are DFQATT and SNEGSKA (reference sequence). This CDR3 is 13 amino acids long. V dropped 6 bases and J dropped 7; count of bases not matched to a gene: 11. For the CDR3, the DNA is TGCAGTGCCCCCGGACAGGGCAAGGGGGAGCAGTACTTC. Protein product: CSAPGQGKGEQYF.

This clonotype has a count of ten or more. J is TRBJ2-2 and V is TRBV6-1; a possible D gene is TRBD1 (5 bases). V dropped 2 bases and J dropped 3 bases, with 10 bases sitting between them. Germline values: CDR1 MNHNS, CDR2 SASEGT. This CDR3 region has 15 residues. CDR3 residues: CASSERQGDTGELFF. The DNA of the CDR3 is TGTGCCAGCAGTGAACGGCAGGGCGACACCGGGGAGCTGTTTTTT.

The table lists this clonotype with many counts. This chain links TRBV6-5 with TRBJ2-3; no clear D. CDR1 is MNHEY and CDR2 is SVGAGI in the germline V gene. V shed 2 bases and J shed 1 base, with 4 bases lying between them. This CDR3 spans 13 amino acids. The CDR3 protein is CASSYRGTDTQYF. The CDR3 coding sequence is TGTGCCAGCAGTTACCGGGGCACAGATACGCAGTATTTT.

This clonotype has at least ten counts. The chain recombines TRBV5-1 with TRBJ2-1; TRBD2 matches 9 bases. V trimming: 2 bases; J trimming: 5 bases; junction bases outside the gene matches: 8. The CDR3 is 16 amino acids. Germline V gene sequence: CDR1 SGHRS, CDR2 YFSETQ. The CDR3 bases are TGCGCCAGCAGCTTCAGCGGGAGGTTTTCTAACAATGAGCAGTTCTTC. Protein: CASSFSGRFSNNEQFF.

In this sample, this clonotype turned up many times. In DNA, the CDR3 is TGTGCCAGCACCGTGACAGGGGGCGACTATGGCTACACCTTC. Amino acids: CASTVTGGDYGYTF. The V call is TRBV11-2, the J call TRBJ1-2; 10 nucleotides match TRBD1. V dropped 7 bases and J dropped 3; count of bases not matched to a gene: 5. Germline V CDR1 and CDR2: SGHAT, FQNNGV. The length of the CDR3 is 14 residues.

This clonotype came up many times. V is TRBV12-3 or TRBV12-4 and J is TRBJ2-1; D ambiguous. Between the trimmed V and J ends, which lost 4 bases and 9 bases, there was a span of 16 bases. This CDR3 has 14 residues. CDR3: CASSSGNWGSEQFF. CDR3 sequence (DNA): TGTGCCAGCAGTTCTGGGAATTGGGGAAGTGAGCAGTTCTTC.

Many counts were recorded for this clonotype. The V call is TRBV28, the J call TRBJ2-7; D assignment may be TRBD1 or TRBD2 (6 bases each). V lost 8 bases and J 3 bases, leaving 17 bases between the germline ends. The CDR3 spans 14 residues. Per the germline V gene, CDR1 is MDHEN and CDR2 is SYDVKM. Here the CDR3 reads CASGGGQRHYEQYF. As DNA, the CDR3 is TGTGCCAGCGGAGGGGGACAACGGCACTACGAGCAGTACTTC.

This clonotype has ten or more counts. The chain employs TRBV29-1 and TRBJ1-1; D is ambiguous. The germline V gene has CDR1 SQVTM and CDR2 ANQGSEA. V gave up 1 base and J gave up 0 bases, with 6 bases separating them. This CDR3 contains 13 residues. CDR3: CSVEGLVNTEAFF. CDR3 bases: TGCAGCGTTGAAGGGCTGGTGAACACTGAAGCTTTCTTT. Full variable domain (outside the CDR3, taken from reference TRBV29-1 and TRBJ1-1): SAVISQKPSRDICQRGTSLTIQCQVDSQVTMMFWYRQQPGQSLTLIATANQGSEATYESGFVIDKFPISRPNLTFSTLTVSNMSPEDSSIYLCSVEGLVNTEAFFGQGTRLTVV.

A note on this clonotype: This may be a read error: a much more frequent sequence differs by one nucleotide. CDR3 DNA sequence: TGTGCCACCAGCCCGGGACAGCATGTTGAGCAGTACTTC. Translating gives CATSPGQHVEQYF. The gene calls are TRBV11-1 and TRBJ2-7; 7 bases fit TRBD1. The germline CDR1 and CDR2 sequences are SGHAT and FQDESV (reference sequence). CDR3 length: 13 residues.

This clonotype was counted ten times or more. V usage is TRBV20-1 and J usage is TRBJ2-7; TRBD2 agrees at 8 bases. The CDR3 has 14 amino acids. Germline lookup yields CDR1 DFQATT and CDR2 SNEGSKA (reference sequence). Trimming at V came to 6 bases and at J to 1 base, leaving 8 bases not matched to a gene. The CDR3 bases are TGCAGTGCCGTGGGGGCTAGCGGGTCCTACGAGCAGTACTTC. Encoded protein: CSAVGASGSYEQYF.

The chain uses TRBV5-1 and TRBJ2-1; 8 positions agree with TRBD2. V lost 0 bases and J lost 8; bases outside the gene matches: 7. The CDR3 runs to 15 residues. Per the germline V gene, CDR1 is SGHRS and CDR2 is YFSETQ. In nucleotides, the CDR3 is TGCGCCAGCAGCTTGGAAGCGGGAGCGGGGTATGAGCAGTTCTTC. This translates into CASSLEAGAGYEQFF.

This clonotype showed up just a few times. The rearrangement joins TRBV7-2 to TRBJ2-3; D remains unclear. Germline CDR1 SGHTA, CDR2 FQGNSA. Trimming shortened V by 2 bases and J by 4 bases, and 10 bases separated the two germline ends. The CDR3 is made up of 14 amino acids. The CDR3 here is CASSLILGPDTQYF. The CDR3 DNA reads TGTGCCAGCAGCTTAATCTTGGGCCCAGATACGCAGTATTTT.

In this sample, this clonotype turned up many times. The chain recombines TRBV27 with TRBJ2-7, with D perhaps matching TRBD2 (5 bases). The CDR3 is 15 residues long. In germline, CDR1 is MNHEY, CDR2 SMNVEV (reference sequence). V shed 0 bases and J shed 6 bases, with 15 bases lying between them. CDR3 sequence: CASSLSSGGFTEQYF. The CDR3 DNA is TGTGCCAGCAGTTTATCGTCTGGCGGGTTTACCGAGCAGTACTTC.

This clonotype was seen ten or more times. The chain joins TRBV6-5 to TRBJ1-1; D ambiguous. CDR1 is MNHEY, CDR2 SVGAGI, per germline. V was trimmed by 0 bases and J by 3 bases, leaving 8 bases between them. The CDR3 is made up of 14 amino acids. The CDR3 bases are TGTGCCAGCAGTTACTCTGGGGAGGACACTGAAGCTTTCTTT. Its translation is CASSYSGEDTEAFF.

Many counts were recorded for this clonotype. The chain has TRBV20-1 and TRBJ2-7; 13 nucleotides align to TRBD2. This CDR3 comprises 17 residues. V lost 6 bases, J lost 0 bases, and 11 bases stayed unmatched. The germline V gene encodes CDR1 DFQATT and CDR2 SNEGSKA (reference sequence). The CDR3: CSAPGTSGNHGSYEQYF. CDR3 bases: TGCAGTGCACCGGGGACTAGCGGGAACCATGGCTCCTACGAGCAGTACTTC.

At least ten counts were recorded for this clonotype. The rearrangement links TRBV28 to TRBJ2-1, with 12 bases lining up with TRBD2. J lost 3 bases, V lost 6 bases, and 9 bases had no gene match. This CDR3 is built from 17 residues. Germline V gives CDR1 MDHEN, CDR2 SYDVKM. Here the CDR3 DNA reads TGTGCCAGCAGGCATTCGGGACTAGCGGGCTACTACAATGAGCAGTTCTTC. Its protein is CASRHSGLAGYYNEQFF.

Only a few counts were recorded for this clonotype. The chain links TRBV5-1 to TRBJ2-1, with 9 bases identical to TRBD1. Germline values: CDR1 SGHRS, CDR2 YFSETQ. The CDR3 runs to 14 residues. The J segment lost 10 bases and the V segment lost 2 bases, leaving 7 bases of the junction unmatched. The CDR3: CASSLMGQGGEQFF. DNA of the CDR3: TGCGCCAGCAGCTTAATGGGACAGGGAGGGGAGCAGTTCTTC.

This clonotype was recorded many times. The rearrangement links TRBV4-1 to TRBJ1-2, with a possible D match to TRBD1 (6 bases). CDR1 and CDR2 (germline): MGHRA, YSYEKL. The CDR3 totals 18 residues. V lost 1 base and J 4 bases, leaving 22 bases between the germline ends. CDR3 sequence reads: CASSQVPIMIGGPYGYTF. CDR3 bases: TGCGCCAGCAGCCAAGTCCCCATTATGATAGGGGGACCCTATGGCTACACCTTC.

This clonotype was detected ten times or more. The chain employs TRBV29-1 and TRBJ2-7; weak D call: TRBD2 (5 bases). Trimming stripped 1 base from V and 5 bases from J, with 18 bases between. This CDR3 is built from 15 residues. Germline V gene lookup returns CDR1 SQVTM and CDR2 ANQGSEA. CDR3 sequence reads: CSVEARGLLSNEQYF. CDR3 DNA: TGCAGCGTTGAAGCCCGCGGACTGCTATCTAACGAGCAGTACTTC.

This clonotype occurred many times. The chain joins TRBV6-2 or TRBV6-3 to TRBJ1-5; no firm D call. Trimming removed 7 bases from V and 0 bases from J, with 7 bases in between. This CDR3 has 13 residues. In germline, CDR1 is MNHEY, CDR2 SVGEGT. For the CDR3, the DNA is TGTGCCAGCAACCACAATAGCAATCAGCCCCAGCATTTT. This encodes CASNHNSNQPQHF.